The 30 T cell receptor beta chains presented below share a single source sample, sequenced in a study of CXCR3-negative and CXCR3-positive naive CD8 T cells. Libraries of TRB cDNA were made by 5' RACE and carried UMIs. With the 5' RACE reads reprocessed, TCRdb shows one record per CDR3 protein and no DNA. The sample has approximately 59,000 distinct CDR3 sequences. The study's findings and limits: A higher hydrophobicity marked the TRB CDR3s of CXCR3-positive naive cells versus CXCR3-negative naive cells.

These TCRs are of unknown antigen specificity. Sample: naive CXCR3+ CD8+ T cells from blood. Subset given: CD45RO-CCR7+CD27+CD95- naive CD8+ T cells expressing CXCR3 (TNR3+). These receptor sequences come from a human donor in good health. Some clones in this sample may be carry-over from other donors' samples.

The gene calls are TRBV6-6 and TRBJ1-2; with no DNA, the TCRdb D assignment of TRBD1 cannot be verified. Germline loops: CDR1 MNHNY, CDR2 SVGAGI (reference sequence). CDR3 length: 15 amino acids. The chain's CDR3 is CASSYLPQEGYGYTF.

V is TRBV15 and J is TRBJ1-1; lacking DNA, the TRBD1 call made by TCRdb goes unchecked. This CDR3 contains 14 residues. Germline lookup yields CDR1 LNHNV and CDR2 YYDKDF (reference sequence). The CDR3 sequence is CATSMGVPRSEAFF. Supplemented by reference TRBV15 and TRBJ1-1, the full variable domain reads DAMVIQNPRYQVTQFGKPVTLSCSQTLNHNVMYWYQQKSSQAPKLLFHYYDKDFNNEADTPDNFQSRRPNTSFCFLDIRSPGLGDTAMYLCATSMGVPRSEAFFGQGTRLTVV.

The genes are TRBV7-2 and TRBJ2-1; TCRdb calls TRBD1, which cannot be checked without DNA. The CDR3 is made up of 13 amino acids. Germline V gene data show CDR1 as SGHTA and CDR2 as FQGNSA. CDR3 in amino acids: CASSSDRVDEQFF. The full variable domain, its missing parts supplied by reference TRBV7-2 and TRBJ2-1, is GAGVSQSPSNKVTEKGKDVELRCDPISGHTALYWYRQSLGQGLEFLIYFQGNSAPDKSGLPSDRFSAERTGGSVSTLTIQRTQQEDSAVYLCASSSDRVDEQFFGPGTRLTVL.

The chain has TRBV6-8 and TRBJ2-1; there is no DNA to check the TCRdb D call of TRBD2. This CDR3 comprises 21 residues. CDR1 MNHGY and CDR2 SAAAGT come from the germline V gene. The chain's CDR3 is CASSCDSGGACLPHKYNEQFF.

The chain links TRBV28 to TRBJ1-1. This CDR3 spans 13 amino acids. CDR1 and CDR2 from the germline V gene are MDHEN and SYDVKM. The CDR3 sequence is CASSLRRLPEAFF.

The V call is TRBV7-2, the J call TRBJ2-5; TCRdb gives TRBD2 as the D gene, but with no DNA this cannot be confirmed. The germline CDR1 and CDR2 sequences are SGHTA and FQGNSA. There are 18 residues in the CDR3. The CDR3 protein is CASSLITIPSVLQETQYF. Together with reference TRBV7-2 and TRBJ2-5, the CDR3 gives the full variable domain: GAGVSQSPSNKVTEKGKDVELRCDPISGHTALYWYRQSLGQGLEFLIYFQGNSAPDKSGLPSDRFSAERTGGSVSTLTIQRTQQEDSAVYLCASSLITIPSVLQETQYFGPGTRLLVL.

The J gene is TRBJ2-7, the V gene TRBV5-1. The CDR3 loop spans 15 amino acids. The germline gives CDR1 SGHRS, CDR2 YFSETQ. The CDR3 region is CASSLAYEGSYEQYF.

The chain has TRBV20-1 and TRBJ1-3. Germline V gene lookup returns CDR1 DFQATT and CDR2 SNEGSKA (reference sequence). The CDR3 is 14 residues long. The CDR3 sequence: CSARRGVSGNTIYF.

The gene calls are TRBV7-7 and TRBJ2-5; TCRdb designates TRBD1, a call that cannot be tested without DNA. CDR1 and CDR2 (germline): SSHAT, FNYEAQ (reference sequence). The CDR3 consists of 15 residues. The CDR3 loop is CASSYRQGAGETQYF.

The chain employs TRBV7-2 and TRBJ2-3. There are 12 residues in the CDR3. The germline V gene encodes CDR1 SGHTA and CDR2 FQGNSA. CDR3 loop: CASNRGTDTQYF.

The chain has TRBV21-1 and TRBJ2-5; TCRdb returns TRBD2, unconfirmable since there is no DNA. TRBV21-1 is a documented pseudogene. This CDR3 spans 14 amino acids. The CDR3 reads CASSPRDFQETQYF.

This sequence joins TRBV15 and TRBJ2-3. Germline V CDR1 and CDR2: LNHNV, YYDKDF (reference sequence). CDR3 length: 11 amino acids. CDR3 sequence: CATRTETTQYF. The full variable domain, in which reference TRBV15 and TRBJ2-3 provide the parts outside the CDR3, is DAMVIQNPRYQVTQFGKPVTLSCSQTLNHNVMYWYQQKSSQAPKLLFHYYDKDFNNEADTPDNFQSRRPNTSFCFLDIRSPGLGDTAMYLCATRTETTQYFGPGTRLTVL.

The chain carries TRBV7-9 and TRBJ1-1. The CDR3 loop spans 16 amino acids. CDR1 is SEHNR and CDR2 is FQNEAQ in the germline V gene (reference sequence). This chain's CDR3 is CASSLGTTSMNTEAFF.

V and J are TRBV20-1 and TRBJ2-3; without DNA, the TCRdb call of TRBD2 cannot be checked. Germline V gene data show CDR1 as DFQATT and CDR2 as SNEGSKA (reference sequence). There are 15 residues in the CDR3. CDR3 amino acids: CGLGVWGSSTDTQYF.

This chain links TRBV20-1 with TRBJ2-6; with no DNA, the TCRdb D assignment of TRBD1 cannot be verified. Looked up from germline, CDR1 is DFQATT and CDR2 is SNEGSKA (reference sequence). The length of the CDR3 is 14 residues. The CDR3 sequence is CSALSRAFANVLTF.

The chain joins TRBV7-6 to TRBJ2-7; lacking DNA, the TRBD2 call made by TCRdb goes unchecked. From germline, CDR1 is SGHVS and CDR2 FNYEAQ. The CDR3 is 12 residues long. This chain's CDR3 is CASSLAEGEQYF.

This rearrangement joins TRBV29-1 to TRBJ1-2; TCRdb's assignment of TRBD1 cannot be checked, as there is no DNA. Germline V gene sequence: CDR1 SQVTM, CDR2 ANQGSEA. CDR3 size: 13 residues. This CDR3 reads CSAPPPGGYGYTF. Looking up the rest from reference TRBV29-1 and TRBJ1-2 gives the full variable domain: SAVISQKPSRDICQRGTSLTIQCQVDSQVTMMFWYRQQPGQSLTLIATANQGSEATYESGFVIDKFPISRPNLTFSTLTVSNMSPEDSSIYLCSAPPPGGYGYTFGSGTRLTVV.

The rearrangement links TRBV12-3 or TRBV12-4 to TRBJ1-1; TCRdb reports TRBD1, a call that lacks DNA to check it against. This CDR3 is built from 14 residues. Here the CDR3 reads CASSLRGVNTEAFF.

The chain recombines TRBV13 with TRBJ2-7; TCRdb designates TRBD1, a call that cannot be tested without DNA. The CDR3 totals 15 residues. Germline values: CDR1 PRHDT, CDR2 FYEKMQ (reference sequence). The CDR3 sequence: CASSGGDRGFYEQYF.

The rearrangement uses TRBV12-2 and TRBJ2-3; TCRdb designates TRBD1, a call that cannot be tested without DNA. TRBV12-2 is classified as a pseudogene. The length of the CDR3 is 15 residues. CDR3 amino acids: CASRLFDRGTDTQYF.

The chain uses TRBV14 and TRBJ2-3; no DNA is available, so the TRBD2 call from TCRdb remains unchecked. The CDR3 covers 20 residues. Germline assignment: CDR1 SGHDN and CDR2 FVKESK. CDR3 sequence reads: CASSQDGAEIDQTSTDTQYF.

This chain links TRBV28 with TRBJ2-7; the TCRdb call, TRBD1, lacks DNA for checking. CDR1 MDHEN and CDR2 SYDVKM come from the germline V gene. The CDR3 covers 16 residues. CDR3 sequence: CASSPGTGATRYEQYF.

This rearrangement joins TRBV12-5 to TRBJ2-1; without DNA, the TCRdb call of TRBD2 cannot be checked. From germline, CDR1 is LGHNT and CDR2 FRNRAP. This CDR3 comprises 15 residues. CDR3 region: CASGLPTSGYNEQFF.

This rearrangement joins TRBV20-1 to TRBJ2-3; TCRdb gives TRBD1 as the D gene, but with no DNA this cannot be confirmed. From germline, CDR1 is DFQATT and CDR2 SNEGSKA (reference sequence). The CDR3 sequence is 16 residues long. CDR3 in amino acids: CSARDLLAGGTDTQYF.

The genes are TRBV20-1 and TRBJ1-1; with no DNA, the TCRdb D assignment of TRBD1 cannot be verified. CDR1 is DFQATT, CDR2 SNEGSKA, per germline (reference sequence). CDR3 length: 13 amino acids. CDR3 protein: CSEQGAKNTEAFF.

J is TRBJ2-5 and V is TRBV7-3; TCRdb's D call, TRBD2, is unchecked because there is no DNA. Germline lookup yields CDR1 SGHTA and CDR2 FQGTGA. This CDR3 contains 17 residues. CDR3 sequence: CASSSTMGPRSVETQYF.

The J gene is TRBJ1-2, the V gene TRBV7-2; there is no DNA to check the TCRdb D call of TRBD1. Germline CDR1 reads SGHTA; CDR2 reads FQGNSA. This CDR3 region has 16 residues. The CDR3 sequence is CASSLAENGGSFGYTF. Variable domain in full (rest from reference TRBV7-2 and TRBJ1-2): GAGVSQSPSNKVTEKGKDVELRCDPISGHTALYWYRQSLGQGLEFLIYFQGNSAPDKSGLPSDRFSAERTGGSVSTLTIQRTQQEDSAVYLCASSLAENGGSFGYTFGSGTRLTVV.

The V call is TRBV20-1, the J call TRBJ2-7. The CDR3 loop spans 14 amino acids. Germline V gene lookup returns CDR1 DFQATT and CDR2 SNEGSKA (reference sequence). The CDR3 loop reads CSVKSSWDAYEQYF.

The chain joins TRBV29-1 to TRBJ1-2; TCRdb's D call, TRBD1, is unchecked because there is no DNA. Germline CDR1 is SQVTM and CDR2 is ANQGSEA. The CDR3 extends over 12 amino acids. Here the CDR3 reads CSVVPPGYGYTF. The full variable domain, with the rest looked up from reference TRBV29-1 and TRBJ1-2, is SAVISQKPSRDICQRGTSLTIQCQVDSQVTMMFWYRQQPGQSLTLIATANQGSEATYESGFVIDKFPISRPNLTFSTLTVSNMSPEDSSIYLCSVVPPGYGYTFGSGTRLTVV.

This sequence joins TRBV27 and TRBJ1-4; without DNA, the TCRdb call of TRBD1 cannot be checked. Per the germline V gene, CDR1 is MNHEY and CDR2 is SMNVEV (reference sequence). The CDR3 contains 14 residues. The CDR3 here is CASSPGTGGGKLFF.